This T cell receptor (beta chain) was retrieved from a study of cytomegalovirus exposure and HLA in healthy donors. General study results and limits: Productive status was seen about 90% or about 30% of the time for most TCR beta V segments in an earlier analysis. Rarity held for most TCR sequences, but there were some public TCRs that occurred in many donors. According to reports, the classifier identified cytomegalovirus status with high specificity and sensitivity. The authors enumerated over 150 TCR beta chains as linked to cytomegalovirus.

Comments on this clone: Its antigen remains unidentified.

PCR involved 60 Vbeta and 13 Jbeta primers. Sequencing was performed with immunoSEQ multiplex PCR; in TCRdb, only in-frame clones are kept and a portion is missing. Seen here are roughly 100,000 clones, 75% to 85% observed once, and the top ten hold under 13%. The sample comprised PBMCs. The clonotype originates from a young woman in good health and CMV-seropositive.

The CDR3 is CASSEGTGVEQYF. CDR3 sequence (DNA): TGTGCCAGCAGTGAAGGGACAGGGGTCGAGCAGTACTTC. The chain employs TRBV2 and TRBJ2-5, with 9 bases lining up with TRBD1. The J call may be mistaken, given a closer DNA end match to TRBJ2-7. Germline V CDR1 and CDR2: SNHLY, FYNNEI. CDR3 length equals 13 residues.